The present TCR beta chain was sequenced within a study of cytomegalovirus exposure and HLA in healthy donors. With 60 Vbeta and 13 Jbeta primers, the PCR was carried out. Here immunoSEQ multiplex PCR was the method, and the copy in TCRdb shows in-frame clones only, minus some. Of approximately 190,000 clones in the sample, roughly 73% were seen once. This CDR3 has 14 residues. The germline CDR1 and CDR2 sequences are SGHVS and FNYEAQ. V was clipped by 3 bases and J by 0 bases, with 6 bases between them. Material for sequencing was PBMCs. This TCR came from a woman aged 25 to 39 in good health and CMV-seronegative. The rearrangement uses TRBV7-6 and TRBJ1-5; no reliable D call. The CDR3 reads CASSLAYSNQPQHF. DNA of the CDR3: TGTGCCAGCAGCTTGGCTTATAGCAATCAGCCCCAGCATTTT. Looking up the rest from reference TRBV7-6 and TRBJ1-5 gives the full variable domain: GAGVSQSPRYKVTKRGQDVALRCDPISGHVSLYWYRQALGQGPEFLTYFNYEAQQDKSGLPNDRFSAERPEGSISTLTIQRTEQRDSAMYRCASSLAYSNQPQHFGDGTRLSIL.